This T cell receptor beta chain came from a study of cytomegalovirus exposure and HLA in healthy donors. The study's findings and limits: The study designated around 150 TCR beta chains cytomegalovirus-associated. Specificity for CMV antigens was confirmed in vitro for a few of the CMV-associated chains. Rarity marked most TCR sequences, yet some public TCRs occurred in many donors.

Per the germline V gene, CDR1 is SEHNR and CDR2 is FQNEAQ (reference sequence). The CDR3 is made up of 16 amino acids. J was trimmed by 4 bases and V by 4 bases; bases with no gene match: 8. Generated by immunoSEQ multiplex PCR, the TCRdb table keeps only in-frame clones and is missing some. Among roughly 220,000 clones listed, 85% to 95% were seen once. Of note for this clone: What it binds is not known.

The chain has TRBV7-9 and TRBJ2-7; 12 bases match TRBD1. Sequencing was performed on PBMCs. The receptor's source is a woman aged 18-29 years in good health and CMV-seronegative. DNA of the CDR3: TGTGCCAGCAGCTCCCGGGGACAGGGGGCTGGGTACGAGCAGTACTTC. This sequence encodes CASSSRGQGAGYEQYF.